The subject of this entry is one TCR beta chain. Its antigen is undetermined. Patients picked for sequencing had shown CD8+CD57+ cell expansion detected by flow cytometry. There are 13 residues in the CDR3. V was trimmed by 11 bases and J by 7 bases, leaving 19 bases between them. Germline V gene lookup returns CDR1 KGHDR and CDR2 SFDVKD. This sample was included in a study of CD8+CD57+ T cells in acquired aplastic anemia. Study results and limitations: The study identified about 30 CD8+ CDR3 sequences shared by patients and controls.

Genomic DNA was employed as the template in profiling TCR beta VDJ and CDR3. MiXCR, applied by TCRdb to the reads, yields one record per CDR3 protein. In the table there are fewer than 250,000 distinct CDR3 sequences, approximately 50% of which are singletons. The origin of this receptor is a human donor with aplastic anemia. The chain couples TRBV24-1 to TRBJ1-2; D gene unclear. Sequencing input: sorted CD4+, CD8+, or CD8+CD57+ T cells (not recorded which) from PBMCs. The CDR3 region has the DNA TGTGCCAGTAGTACCGCCCGGTTGGGTGGCTACACCTTC. Its translation is CASSTARLGGYTF.